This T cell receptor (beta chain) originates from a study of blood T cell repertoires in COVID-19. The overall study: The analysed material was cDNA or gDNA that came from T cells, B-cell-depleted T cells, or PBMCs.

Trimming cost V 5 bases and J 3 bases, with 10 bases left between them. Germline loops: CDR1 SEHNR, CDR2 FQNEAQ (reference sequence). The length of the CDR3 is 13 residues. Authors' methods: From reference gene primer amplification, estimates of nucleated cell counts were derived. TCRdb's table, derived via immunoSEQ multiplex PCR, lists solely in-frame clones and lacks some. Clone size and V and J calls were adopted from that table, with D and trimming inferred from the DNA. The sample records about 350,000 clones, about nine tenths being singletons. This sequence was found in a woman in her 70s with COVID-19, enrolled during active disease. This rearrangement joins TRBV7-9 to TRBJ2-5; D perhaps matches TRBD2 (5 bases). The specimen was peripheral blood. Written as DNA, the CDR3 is TGTGCCAGCAGCGCGAGAGGGAAAGAGACCCAGTACTTC. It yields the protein CASSARGKETQYF.